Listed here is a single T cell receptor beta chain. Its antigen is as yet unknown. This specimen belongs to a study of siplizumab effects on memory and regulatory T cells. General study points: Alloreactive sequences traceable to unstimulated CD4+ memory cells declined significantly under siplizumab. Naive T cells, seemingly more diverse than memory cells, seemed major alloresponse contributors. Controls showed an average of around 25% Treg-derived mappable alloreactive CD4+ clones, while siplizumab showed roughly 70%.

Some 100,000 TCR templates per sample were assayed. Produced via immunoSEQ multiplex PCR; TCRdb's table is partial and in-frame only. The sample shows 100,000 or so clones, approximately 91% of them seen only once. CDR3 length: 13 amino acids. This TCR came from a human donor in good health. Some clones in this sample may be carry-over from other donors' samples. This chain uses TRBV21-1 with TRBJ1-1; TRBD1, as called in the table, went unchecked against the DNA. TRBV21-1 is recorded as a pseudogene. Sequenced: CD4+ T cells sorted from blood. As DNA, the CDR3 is TGTGCCAGCAGCAAAGCACAGGGAGACGAAGCTTTCTTT. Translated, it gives CASSKAQGDEAFF.